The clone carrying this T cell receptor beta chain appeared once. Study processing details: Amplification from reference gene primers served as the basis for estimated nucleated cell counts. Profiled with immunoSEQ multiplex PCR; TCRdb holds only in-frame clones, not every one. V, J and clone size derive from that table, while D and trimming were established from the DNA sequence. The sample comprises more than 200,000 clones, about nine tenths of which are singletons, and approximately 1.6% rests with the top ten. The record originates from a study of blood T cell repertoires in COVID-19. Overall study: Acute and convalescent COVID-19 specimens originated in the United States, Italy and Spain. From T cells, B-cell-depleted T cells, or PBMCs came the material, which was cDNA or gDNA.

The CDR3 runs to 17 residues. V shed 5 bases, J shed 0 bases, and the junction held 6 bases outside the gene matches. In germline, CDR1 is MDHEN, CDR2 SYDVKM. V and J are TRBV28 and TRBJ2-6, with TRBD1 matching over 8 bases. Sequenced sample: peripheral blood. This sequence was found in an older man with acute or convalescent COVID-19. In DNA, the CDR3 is TGTGCCAGCAGTGCAAATACAGGGGGCTCTGGGGCCAACGTCCTGACTTTC. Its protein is CASSANTGGSGANVLTF. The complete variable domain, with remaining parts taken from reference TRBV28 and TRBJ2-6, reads DVKVTQSSRYLVKRTGEKVFLECVQDMDHENMFWYRQDPGLGLRLIYFSYDVKMKEKGDIPEGYSVSREKKERFSLILESASTNQTSMYLCASSANTGGSGANVLTFGAGSRLTVL.